This TCR beta chain is drawn from a study of shared clonotypes between healthy human individuals. The study, taken as a whole, reports: With few donors, the genetic and exposure-history diversity represented was limited.

Clones were read by immunoSEQ multiplex PCR, and TCRdb kept only the in-frame ones, dropping some. The sample consists of hundreds of thousands of clones, 95% to 98% of them appearing once. This clone was seen once. Its antigen remains unknown. From germline, CDR1 is SNHLY and CDR2 FYNNEI. The CDR3 loop spans 15 amino acids. The ends were cut back, 5 bases at V and 7 bases at J, with 17 bases in the middle. In the naive CD8 group, cells lacked CD45RO and were positively selected for CCR7, so terminally differentiated effector memory CD45RA+ cells were left out. Every one of the donors was a Caucasian adult that lived in Nashville, Tennessee.

V usage is TRBV2 and J usage is TRBJ1-4; D is uncertain. The receptor was isolated from a man aged 25-40 years in good health. The material sequenced was naive CD8+ T cells sorted from blood. CDR3: CASSYWTDVSEKLFF. Here the CDR3 DNA reads TGTGCCAGCAGTTACTGGACGGACGTCAGTGAAAAACTGTTTTTT. The variable domain in full, with the rest retrieved from reference TRBV2 and TRBJ1-4, is EPEVTQTPSHQVTQMGQEVILRCVPISNHLYFYWYRQILGQKVEFLVSFYNNEISEKSEIFDDQFSVERPDGSNFTLKIRSTKLEDSAMYFCASSYWTDVSEKLFFGSGTQLSVL.